The source of this T cell receptor beta chain is a study of response to subunit inactivated influenza vaccine. TCRdb called the RT-PCR reads again in MiXCR, with one record for every CDR3 protein. The sample lists approximately 530,000 distinct CDR3 sequences, around 7.9% occurring once. J was trimmed by 7 bases and V by 3 bases; bases with no gene match: 7. Per the germline V gene, CDR1 is SGHDT and CDR2 is YYEEEE. CDR3 length: 14 amino acids. The input for sequencing was PBMCs from blood, taken less than 30 months after vaccination. This chain connects TRBV5-6 to TRBJ2-3, with 8 positions matching TRBD2. This receptor was obtained from a man aged 50 to 75 who received an inactivated influenza vaccine. The CDR3 DNA follows: TGTGCCAGCAGCTCCGCTAGCGGGTGGAATACGCAGTATTTT. It encodes CASSSASGWNTQYF.